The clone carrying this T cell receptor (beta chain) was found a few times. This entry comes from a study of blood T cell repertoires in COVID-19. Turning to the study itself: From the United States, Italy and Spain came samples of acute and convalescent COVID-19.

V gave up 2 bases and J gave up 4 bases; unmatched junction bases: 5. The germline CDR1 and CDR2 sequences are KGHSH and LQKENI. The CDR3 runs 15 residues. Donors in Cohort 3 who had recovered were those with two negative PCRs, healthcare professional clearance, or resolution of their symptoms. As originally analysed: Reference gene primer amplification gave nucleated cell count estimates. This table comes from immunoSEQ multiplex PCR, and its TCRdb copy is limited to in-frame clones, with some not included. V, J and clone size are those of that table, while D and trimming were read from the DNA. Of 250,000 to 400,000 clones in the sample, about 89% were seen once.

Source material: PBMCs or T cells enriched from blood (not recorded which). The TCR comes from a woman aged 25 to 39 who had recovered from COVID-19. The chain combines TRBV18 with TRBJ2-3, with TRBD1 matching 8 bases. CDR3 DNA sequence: TGTGCCAGCTCACCATTAGGACAGGGTTCAGATACGCAGTATTTT. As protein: CASSPLGQGSDTQYF.